The rows below give T cell receptor beta chains drawn from one sample of a study of blood T cell repertoires in COVID-19. The repertoire was sequenced with immunoSEQ multiplex PCR; TCRdb's copy has only in-frame clones and lacks some. In the table there are approximately 88,000 clones, roughly 74% of which are singletons. The sequenced sample consisted of peripheral blood. These receptors were obtained from a man aged 70 or older with COVID-19, enrolled during active disease. Each CDR3 is given with its conserved first and last residue. Fields, in order: V gene, J gene, clone size, D gene, CDR3 DNA, CDR3 protein. The D gene is left open where the match is weak. Clone size, where shown, is once, few, many, or a class for clones that have expanded.

TRBV7-2	TRBJ2-1	NA	TRBD2	TGTGCCAGCAGCTTAATAAGCGGGGACGAGCAGTTCTTC	CASSLISGDEQFF
TRBV28	TRBJ1-1	few	NA	TGTGCCAGCAGTTTTGTTCAGAACACTGAAGCTTTCTTT	CASSFVQNTEAFF
TRBV28	TRBJ2-3	few	NA	TGTGCCAGCAAATCACAGGGTTTGCATACGCAGTATTTT	CASKSQGLHTQYF
TRBV27	TRBJ1-1	few	NA	TGTGCCAGCAGTCTCAGGGACACCACTGAAGCTTTCTTT	CASSLRDTTEAFF
TRBV6-5	TRBJ2-7	NA	TRBD1	TGTGCCAGCCAAGGGGACAGACCCTACGAGCAGTACTTC	CASQGDRPYEQYF
TRBV3-1/TRBV3-2	TRBJ1-1	NA	NA	TGTGCCAGCAGCCAAGCTAGGTGGCGGGTGGGCACTGAAGCTTTCTTT	CASSQARWRVGTEAFF
TRBV18	TRBJ2-5	NA	NA	TGTGCCAGCTCACGCCCAACCAGTGAGACCCAGTACTTC	CASSRPTSETQYF
TRBV19	TRBJ1-3	NA	NA	TGTGCCAGTAGAACAGAAGCAAACACCATATATTTT	CASRTEANTIYF
TRBV7-8	TRBJ1-1	NA	NA	TGTGCCAGCAGCTTGGGGAGGGGTGAAGCTTTCTTT	CASSLGRGEAFF
TRBV19	TRBJ2-1	NA	TRBD2	TGTGCCAGTAGTATAGAGGGCGTAGCGGGGTCCTACAATGAGCAGTTCTTC	CASSIEGVAGSYNEQFF
TRBV9	TRBJ2-2	NA	NA	TGTGCCAGCAGCATCAGCGGGAACACCGGGGAGCTGTTTTTT	CASSISGNTGELFF
TRBV4-3	TRBJ2-1	NA	TRBD2	TGCGCCAGCAGCCAGAAGGGACTAGCTAAGTACAATGAGCAGTTCTTC	CASSQKGLAKYNEQFF
TRBV10-3	TRBJ1-1	few	TRBD1	TGTGCCATCAGTGAGGGGGGACAGTTCTACACTGAAGCTTTCTTT	CAISEGGQFYTEAFF
TRBV28	TRBJ2-7	NA	TRBD1	TGTGCCAGCAGTCTCAGACAGGGGAACTACGAGCAGTACTTC	CASSLRQGNYEQYF
TRBV6-4	TRBJ1-5	few	NA	TGTGCCAGCATGCGGCAGCCCCAGCATTTT	CASMRQPQHF
TRBV7-6	TRBJ2-7	NA	TRBD2	TGTGCCAGCAGCTTAGACTTAGCGGGGACCTACGAGCAGTACTTC	CASSLDLAGTYEQYF
TRBV18	TRBJ2-5	NA	TRBD1	TGTGCCAGCTCACCACTCCCGGGACAGGGGGCGGCGCGGAAAGGGGAGACCCAGTACTTC	CASSPLPGQGAARKGETQYF
TRBV6-1	TRBJ2-7	few	TRBD2	TGTGCCAGCCGTGACCCCGGGACTAGCGGGAGCTACGAGCAGTACTTC	CASRDPGTSGSYEQYF
TRBV7-2	TRBJ1-1	NA	NA	TGTGCCAGCAGCCTAATTATGAACACTGAAGCTTTCTTT	CASSLIMNTEAFF
TRBV7-3	TRBJ2-1	NA	TRBD2	TGTGCCAGCAGCTCCTCTGGAGCGGGGGGTTACAATGAGCAGTTCTTC	CASSSSGAGGYNEQFF
TRBV11-3	TRBJ1-1	NA	TRBD1	TGTGCCAGCAGCTGGACAGGTGCGGGTACTGAAGCTTTCTTT	CASSWTGAGTEAFF
TRBV6-5	TRBJ2-7	NA	NA	TGTGCCAGCAGTCCCAGGGATGAGGCTTACGAGCAGTACTTC	CASSPRDEAYEQYF
TRBV7-8	TRBJ1-2	NA	NA	TGTGCCAGCAGCTTCGACGGGTATGGCTACACCTTC	CASSFDGYGYTF
TRBV6-6	TRBJ2-1	NA	NA	TGTGCCAGCAGACACACGTACAATGAGCAGTTCTTC	CASRHTYNEQFF
TRBV18	TRBJ1-4	NA	NA	TGTGCCAGCTCACCGCGACAGGCGGATGGTGAAAAACTGTTTTTT	CASSPRQADGEKLFF
TRBV3-1/TRBV3-2	TRBJ2-5	NA	TRBD2	TGTGCCAGCAGCAATGATCTAGGATCAAGCGGGGGGGCGTTCGGGACCCAGTACTTC	CASSNDLGSSGGAFGTQYF
TRBV10-3	TRBJ2-1	NA	TRBD2	TGTGCCATCAGTGAGGGACTAGCGAACAATGAGCAGTTCTTC	CAISEGLANNEQFF
TRBV9	TRBJ2-4	NA	NA	TGTGCCAGCAGCGTAAGGACCGGGGATACTCAGTACTTC	CASSVRTGDTQYF
TRBV2	TRBJ1-2	NA	NA	TGTGCCAGCAGTGAAGGTGGGAGGGGCGGCTACACCTTC	CASSEGGRGGYTF
TRBV9	TRBJ1-2	NA	NA	TGTGCCAGCAGCGTAGATACAGCAGTCAACTATGGCTACACCTTC	CASSVDTAVNYGYTF
TRBV28	TRBJ1-1	once	NA	TGTGCCAGCAGTTCTGGAGGGGCGGGCGACACTGAAGCTTTCTTT	CASSSGGAGDTEAFF
TRBV11-3	TRBJ2-7	NA	NA	TGTGCCAGCAGCCCCCGGACACAGACCTACGAGCAGTACTTC	CASSPRTQTYEQYF
TRBV9	TRBJ2-1	NA	TRBD2	TGTGCCAGCAGCGTCTCGGGACTAGCGGGATTTGAGCAGTTCTTC	CASSVSGLAGFEQFF
TRBV7-9	TRBJ2-1	NA	TRBD2	TGTGCCAGCAGCTTAGAGTGGAGGCGGGGGGCCAACAATGAGCAGTTCTTC	CASSLEWRRGANNEQFF
TRBV4-1	TRBJ1-2	NA	TRBD1	TGCGCCAGCAAAGACTTGACAGGGGGCTACTATGGCTACACCTTC	CASKDLTGGYYGYTF
TRBV6-6	TRBJ2-2	NA	NA	TGTGCCAGCAGCCCAAAACAGGCGCACACCGGGGAGCTGTTTTTT	CASSPKQAHTGELFF
TRBV11-3	TRBJ2-5	once	TRBD2	TGTGCCAGCAGCTTAGATGTCCTAGCGGGTACGCAAGAGACCCAGTACTTC	CASSLDVLAGTQETQYF
TRBV6-2/TRBV6-3	TRBJ2-7	NA	NA	TGTGCCAGCAGTTATTACTTCGGCGGAGAATACGAGCAGTACTTC	CASSYYFGGEYEQYF
TRBV6-6	TRBJ2-3	NA	TRBD2	TGTGCCAGCATCGGTCTAGCGGGGTCCGCAGATACGCAGTATTTT	CASIGLAGSADTQYF
TRBV29-1	TRBJ1-1	NA	NA	TGCAGCGTTGATTTATGGCCAGGAATGAACACTGAAGCTTTCTTT	CSVDLWPGMNTEAFF
TRBV6-6	TRBJ1-2	NA	TRBD1	TGTGCCAGCAGTTACGAGGCAGGGGGCAATGGCTACACCTTC	CASSYEAGGNGYTF
TRBV20-1	TRBJ1-1	NA	NA	TGCAGTGCTAGACCGGGCACTGAAGCTTTCTTT	CSARPGTEAFF
TRBV28	TRBJ1-4	NA	NA	TGTGCCAGCAGTTTAAAGTACTCGGCGGGGAATGAAAAACTGTTTTTT	CASSLKYSAGNEKLFF
TRBV19	TRBJ2-1	NA	TRBD2	TGTGCCAGTAGTATTGGACTAGCGGGAGGGTCCCTTAATACCTACAATGAGCAGTTCTTC	CASSIGLAGGSLNTYNEQFF
TRBV6-5	TRBJ2-7	few	TRBD2	TGTGCCAGCAGTTACTCGGACGGGGGGGCCTACGAGCAGTACTTC	CASSYSDGGAYEQYF
TRBV10-2	TRBJ1-1	once	TRBD1	TGCGCCAGCTTAAGGACCGGGACAGGGGGCTCGAGCACTGAAGCTTTCTTT	CASLRTGTGGSSTEAFF
TRBV12-5	TRBJ2-7	NA	TRBD1	TGTGCTAGTGGTTTGGCAAGCTTCCCCGGGACAGAAGACTACGAGCAGTACTTC	CASGLASFPGTEDYEQYF
TRBV19	TRBJ2-7	few	TRBD1	TGTGCCAGTAGCAGAAAACAGGGGGGCTACGAGCAGTACTTC	CASSRKQGGYEQYF
TRBV19	TRBJ2-1	NA	NA	TGTGCCAGTAAACTAACTACCGGAGGCAATGAGCAGTTCTTC	CASKLTTGGNEQFF
TRBV7-8	TRBJ2-3	NA	TRBD2	TGTGCCAGCAGCTTAGCTCGATTCGCGGGGGGACGCACAGATACGCAGTATTTT	CASSLARFAGGRTDTQYF
TRBV28	TRBJ1-6	NA	TRBD1	TGTGCCAGCAGCGGAACCCGACTACAACCGGGACAGGGGAGGGATTCACCCCTCCACTTT	CASSGTRLQPGQGRDSPLHF
TRBV4-3	TRBJ2-7	NA	NA	TGCGCCAGCAGCCAAACAGGGTGGGCCCGTTCCGAGCAGTACTTC	CASSQTGWARSEQYF
TRBV4-1	TRBJ2-7	NA	NA	TGCGCCAGCAGCCAAGACGATCGCCCGGGAGAGGGCGAGCAGTACTTC	CASSQDDRPGEGEQYF
TRBV28	TRBJ2-7	NA	TRBD2	TGTGCCAGCACCACGAGCAGGACTAGCGGGATTTACGAGCAGTACTTC	CASTTSRTSGIYEQYF
TRBV6-1	TRBJ2-7	NA	NA	TGTGCCAGCAGTGAAGGACTCAGCTACGAGCAGTACTTC	CASSEGLSYEQYF
TRBV25-1	TRBJ1-2	once	TRBD1	TGTGCCAGCAGTGGGGACAGGGAATACTATGGCTACACCTTC	CASSGDREYYGYTF
TRBV10-2	TRBJ2-7	NA	TRBD2	TGCGCCAGCAGTGAGTCTGGGACTAGCGGCGCCTACGAGCAGTACTTC	CASSESGTSGAYEQYF
TRBV11-2	TRBJ2-5	NA	TRBD2	TGTGCCAGCAGCCGCCGGGGGGGGATGCAAGAGACCCAGTACTTC	CASSRRGGMQETQYF
TRBV7-9	TRBJ2-5	NA	TRBD1	TGTGCCAGCGGCCCTGCCGGGACAGGGGTGTTGAGGAAGACCCAGTACTTC	CASGPAGTGVLRKTQYF
TRBV11-2	TRBJ2-5	few	NA	TGTGCCAGCAGCTTAGTGGGCGAGACCCAGTACTTC	CASSLVGETQYF